The 21 T cell receptor beta chains given below trace back to one sample, sequenced in a study of CD8 T cells in ankylosing spondylitis. Study-level results: A motif in TCR beta, a set of seven to nine highly homologous variants, appeared characteristic of ankylosing spondylitis blood.

TCRdb passed the 5' RACE reads through MiXCR, listing each CDR3 protein once. The sample yields 400,000 or so distinct CDR3 sequences, roughly a quarter seen once. No antigen has been assigned to these receptors. The sample was blood, either unsorted or a sorted T cell fraction (not recorded which). The receptors were gathered from a male donor with ankylosing spondylitis.

The chain has TRBV11-2 and TRBJ2-7; possible D gene TRBD2, 6 bases. The CDR3 has 14 residues. V was shortened by 4 bases and J by 3 bases, with 13 bases between the two germline ends. The V gene's germline CDR1 is SGHAT and CDR2 FQNNGV. The CDR3: CASSSGRRYYEQYV. The CDR3 nucleotides are TGTGCCAGCAGCTCAGGGAGGCGGTACTACGAGCAGTACGTC.

This chain joins TRBV11-2 and TRBJ2-3; D may be TRBD2 (6 bases). V lost 3 bases, J lost 4 bases, and 14 bases lay in between. The germline V gene encodes CDR1 SGHAT and CDR2 FQNNGV. The CDR3 consists of 15 residues. The CDR3 DNA reads as TGTGCCAGCAGCTTCCGGGGGTCGGGTTCAGATACGCAGTATTTT. Translation gives CASSFRGSGSDTQYF.

The chain couples TRBV19 to TRBJ1-5, with D tentatively TRBD1 (5 bases). Germline-derived CDR1 and CDR2 are LNHDA and SQIVND (reference sequence). V lost 2 bases to trimming and J lost 5 bases, with 10 bases between them. The CDR3 contains 14 residues. CDR3 nucleotide sequence: TGTGCCAGTAGTATACAGGGTGATGATCAGCCCCAGCATTTT. Its protein product is CASSIQGDDQPQHF.

This rearrangement joins TRBV5-1 to TRBJ1-1; D not certain. There are 13 residues in the CDR3. Germline V gene sequence: CDR1 SGHRS, CDR2 YFSETQ. Trimming shortened V by 4 bases and J by 5 bases, and 12 bases separated the two germline ends. The CDR3 here is CASSDTMGTEAFF. In nucleotides, the CDR3 is TGCGCCAGCAGCGACACGATGGGGACTGAAGCTTTCTTT.

This clonotype was counted between two and nine times. The chain recombines TRBV5-1 with TRBJ2-6; no clear D gene. Looked up from germline, CDR1 is SGHRS and CDR2 is YFSETQ. This CDR3 comprises 14 residues. V lost 7 bases to trimming and J lost 4 bases, with 12 bases between them. CDR3 loop: CASLDPRGANVLTF. The CDR3 region has the DNA TGCGCCAGCCTGGACCCTCGCGGGGCCAACGTCCTGACTTTC. Using reference TRBV5-1 and TRBJ2-6 for the parts outside the CDR3, the full variable domain is KAGVTQTPRYLIKTRGQQVTLSCSPISGHRSVSWYQQTPGQGLQFLFEYFSETQRNKGNFPGRFSGRQFSNSRSEMNVSTLELGDSALYLCASLDPRGANVLTFGAGSRLTVL.

The chain recombines TRBV28 with TRBJ2-7; D gene ambiguous. There are 14 residues in the CDR3. Trimming removed 4 bases at V and 3 bases at J, with 13 bases between. Germline V gene sequence: CDR1 MDHEN, CDR2 SYDVKM. The CDR3 here is CASSSGVLRYEQYF. For the CDR3, the DNA is TGTGCCAGCAGTTCTGGGGTGCTCCGCTACGAGCAGTACTTC.

This clonotype was seen a few times. V usage is TRBV30 and J usage is TRBJ1-1; D unresolved. V lost 0 bases to trimming and J lost 3 bases, with 8 bases between them. There are 13 residues in the CDR3. Germline lookup yields CDR1 GTSNPN and CDR2 SVGIG (reference sequence). The CDR3 DNA follows: TGTGCCTGGAGTGTAATACGGCACACTGAAGCTTTCTTT. Translating gives CAWSVIRHTEAFF.

The chain carries TRBV18 and TRBJ1-2, with TRBD1 matching 10 bases. The CDR3 sequence is 16 residues long. The junction had 10 bases not matched to a gene; V was cut back by 1 base and J by 8 bases. CDR1 is KGHSH, CDR2 LQKENI, per germline. CDR3 DNA: TGTGCCAGCTCACCACGTCGACAGGGGGCCGATGAGGGCTACACCTTC. It encodes CASSPRRQGADEGYTF. Variable domain in full (rest from reference TRBV18 and TRBJ1-2): NAGVMQNPRHLVRRRGQEARLRCSPMKGHSHVYWYRQLPEEGLKFMVYLQKENIIDESGMPKERFSAEFPKEGPSILRIQQVVRGDSAAYFCASSPRRQGADEGYTFGSGTRLTVV.

This clonotype came up a few times. The V gene is TRBV3-1, the J gene TRBJ1-1; D is unresolved. Trimming cost V 0 bases and J 0 bases, with 5 bases left between them. The CDR3 is 14 residues long. Germline CDR1 and CDR2: LGHDT and YNNKEL (reference sequence). The CDR3 here is CASSQDSMNTEAFF. DNA for the CDR3: TGTGCCAGCAGCCAAGATTCCATGAACACTGAAGCTTTCTTT.

This clonotype was observed a handful of times. The chain couples TRBV20-1 to TRBJ1-1; no firm D call. There are 15 residues in the CDR3. Trimming removed 1 base at V and 1 base at J, with 13 bases between. Looked up from germline, CDR1 is DFQATT and CDR2 is SNEGSKA (reference sequence). The CDR3 coding sequence is TGCAGTGCTAGAGGAGGCGACGCCTCGAACACTGAAGCTTTCTTT. It codes for CSARGGDASNTEAFF.

The chain employs TRBV7-2 and TRBJ1-1, with D unresolved. V was shortened by 2 bases and J by 5 bases, with 12 bases between the two germline ends. There are 14 residues in the CDR3. CDR1 and CDR2 from the germline V gene are SGHTA and FQGNSA. CDR3 nucleotide sequence: TGTGCCAGCAGCTTAAATGCAGGCGGGACTGAAGCTTTCTTT. Amino acid sequence: CASSLNAGGTEAFF. The whole variable domain, filled in from reference TRBV7-2 and TRBJ1-1, reads GAGVSQSPSNKVTEKGKDVELRCDPISGHTALYWYRQSLGQGLEFLIYFQGNSAPDKSGLPSDRFSAERTGGSVSTLTIQRTQQEDSAVYLCASSLNAGGTEAFFGQGTRLTVV.

V is TRBV7-9 and J is TRBJ2-1, with D perhaps TRBD1 (5 bases). Trimming left V 1 base short and J 10 bases short, with 14 bases between. This CDR3 has 14 residues. Germline lookup yields CDR1 SEHNR and CDR2 FQNEAQ (reference sequence). CDR3 amino acids: CASSLDLGAREQFF. In DNA, the CDR3 is TGTGCCAGCAGCTTAGATTTAGGGGCGAGGGAGCAGTTCTTC.

This clonotype occurred a few times. The V call is TRBV7-2, the J call TRBJ1-4; no clear D. The germline gives CDR1 SGHTA, CDR2 FQGNSA. The length of the CDR3 is 17 residues. V was shortened by 2 bases and J by 0 bases, with 13 bases between the two germline ends. CDR3 DNA sequence: TGTGCCAGCAGCTTAAGACCAGAAGAAGCAACTAATGAAAAACTGTTTTTT. This encodes CASSLRPEEATNEKLFF.

The gene calls are TRBV3-1 and TRBJ2-7; 7 bases map to TRBD2. Germline V gives CDR1 LGHDT, CDR2 YNNKEL (reference sequence). This CDR3 is built from 13 residues. V shed 1 base, J shed 7 bases, and the junction held 4 bases outside the gene matches. The CDR3 spells CASSQGRGGEQYV. The CDR3 DNA reads TGTGCCAGCAGCCAAGGCCGGGGAGGGGAGCAGTACGTC.

This rearrangement joins TRBV5-1 to TRBJ2-7, with TRBD1 matching 8 bases. J was trimmed by 0 bases and V by 2 bases; bases with no gene match: 10. This CDR3 is 17 amino acids long. Germline V lookup: CDR1 SGHRS, CDR2 YFSETQ. The CDR3 nucleotides read TGCGCCAGCAGCTTATACCCCAGGGGGCAGAACTCCTACGAGCAGTACTTC. This encodes CASSLYPRGQNSYEQYF.

This clonotype came up a few times. The chain uses TRBV29-1 and TRBJ2-5, with D maybe TRBD2 (6 bases). Trimming stripped 4 bases from V and 1 base from J, with 16 bases between. This CDR3 contains 15 residues. The germline CDR1 and CDR2 sequences are SQVTM and ANQGSEA. CDR3 amino acids: CSVVETRVPQETQYF. DNA of the CDR3: TGCAGCGTTGTGGAGACTAGGGTCCCCCAAGAGACCCAGTACTTC.

This clonotype has more than one count but fewer than ten. CDR3 nucleotide sequence: TGTGCCACCGGACTAGCGGGAGAAACGCAGTATTTT. Protein: CATGLAGETQYF. This rearrangement joins TRBV6-2 or TRBV6-3 to TRBJ2-3, with 13 bases matching TRBD2. CDR3 length: 12 residues. Unmatched junction bases numbered 4, after V lost 10 bases and J lost 9 bases. Looked up from germline, CDR1 is MNHEY and CDR2 is SVGEGT.

The rearrangement uses TRBV12-3 or TRBV12-4 and TRBJ2-7, with a tentative D call TRBD1 (6 bases). The CDR3 has 15 residues. The V end was cut by 2 bases, the J end by 7 bases, with 18 bases between. The CDR3 protein is CASSLRGQGALEQYF. CDR3 nucleotide sequence: TGTGCCAGCAGTTTAAGGGGACAAGGGGCTTTAGAGCAGTACTTC.

J is TRBJ2-5 and V is TRBV5-1; 7 positions agree with TRBD1. V dropped 1 base and J dropped 1; count of bases not matched to a gene: 4. Germline V gives CDR1 SGHRS, CDR2 YFSETQ. This CDR3 spans 15 amino acids. In nucleotides, the CDR3 is TGCGCCAGCAGCTTGACTCCAGGGGGCCAAGAGACCCAGTACTTC. Protein: CASSLTPGGQETQYF. Supplemented by reference TRBV5-1 and TRBJ2-5, the full variable domain reads KAGVTQTPRYLIKTRGQQVTLSCSPISGHRSVSWYQQTPGQGLQFLFEYFSETQRNKGNFPGRFSGRQFSNSRSEMNVSTLELGDSALYLCASSLTPGGQETQYFGPGTRLLVL.

Only a few counts were recorded for this clonotype. J is TRBJ1-4 and V is TRBV10-3; 8 bases agree with TRBD1. The V gene end was trimmed by 2 bases and the J gene end by 5 bases; junction bases not matched to a gene: 4. This CDR3 has 15 amino acids. In germline, CDR1 is ENHRY, CDR2 SYGVKD. The CDR3 region has the DNA TGTGCCATCAGTGAGAGGACAGGGAGCAATGAAAAACTGTTTTTT. Amino acids: CAISERTGSNEKLFF.

The genes are TRBV11-2 and TRBJ2-1; D call uncertain. This CDR3 has 16 residues. Germline CDR1 is SGHAT and CDR2 is FQNNGV. Trimming took 0 bases from V and 2 from J, leaving 11 bases between them. CDR3 sequence reads: CASSLEGNPTYNEQFF. In nucleotides, the CDR3 is TGTGCCAGCAGCTTAGAAGGGAACCCCACCTACAATGAGCAGTTCTTC.